This T cell receptor beta chain was obtained from a study of cytomegalovirus exposure and HLA in healthy donors. Donors sampled were nominally healthy, though unrecorded immune exposures were likely. Notes on this clone: What it binds is unknown.

General study results and limits: Most TCR sequences proved rare, with some public TCRs found in many donors. TCR beta sequences reportedly predicted most subjects' HLA-A and HLA-B alleles accurately. Fewer than 200 TCR beta chains were listed as cytomegalovirus-associated.

Researchers ran the PCR with 60 Vbeta and 13 Jbeta primers. Measured with immunoSEQ multiplex PCR; TCRdb has only the in-frame clones, and not every one. The sample gives about 140,000 clones, about 70% of which show up once; 1.5% to 2% is in the top ten. Germline assignment: CDR1 SGHNT and CDR2 YENEEA. The germline V and J ends were trimmed by 4 bases and 7 bases, with 17 bases remaining between them. The CDR3 runs to 15 residues. Material: PBMCs. The clonotype was recovered from a woman in her thirties or forties in good health and CMV-seronegative. This rearrangement joins TRBV11-3 to TRBJ2-1; maybe TRBD2 (6 bases). CDR3 sequence: CASSSGTQRYNEQFF. The CDR3, as DNA: TGTGCCAGCAGCTCCGGGACTCAGCGATATAATGAGCAGTTCTTC.